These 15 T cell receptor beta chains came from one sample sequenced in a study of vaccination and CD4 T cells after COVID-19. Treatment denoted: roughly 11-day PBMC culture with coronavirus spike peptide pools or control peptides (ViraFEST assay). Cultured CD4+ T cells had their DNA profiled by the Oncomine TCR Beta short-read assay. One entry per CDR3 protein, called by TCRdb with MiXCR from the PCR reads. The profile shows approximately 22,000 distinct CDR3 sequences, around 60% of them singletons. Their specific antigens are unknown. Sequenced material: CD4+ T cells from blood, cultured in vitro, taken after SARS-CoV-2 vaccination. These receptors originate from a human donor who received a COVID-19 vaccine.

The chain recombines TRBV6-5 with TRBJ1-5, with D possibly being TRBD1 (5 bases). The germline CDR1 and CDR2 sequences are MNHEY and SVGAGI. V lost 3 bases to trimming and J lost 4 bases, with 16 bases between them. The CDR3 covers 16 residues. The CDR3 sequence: CASSYGTAGGNQPQHF. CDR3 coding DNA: TGTGCCAGCAGTTATGGGACCGCCGGAGGGAATCAGCCCCAGCATTTT.

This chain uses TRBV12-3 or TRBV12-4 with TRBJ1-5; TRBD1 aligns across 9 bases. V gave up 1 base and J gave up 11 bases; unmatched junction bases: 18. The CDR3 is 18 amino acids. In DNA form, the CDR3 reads TGTGCCAGCAGTTTAGGATCCGGCACTGACAGGGGGGCTCGGACCCAGCATTTT. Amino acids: CASSLGSGTDRGARTQHF.

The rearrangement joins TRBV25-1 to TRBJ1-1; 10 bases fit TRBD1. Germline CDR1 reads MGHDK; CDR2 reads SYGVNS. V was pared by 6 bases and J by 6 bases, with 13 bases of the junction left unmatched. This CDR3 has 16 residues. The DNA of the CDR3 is TGTGCCAGCAGGACTACCGGGACAGGGGTTTCTTCTGAAGCTTTCTTT. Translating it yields CASRTTGTGVSSEAFF. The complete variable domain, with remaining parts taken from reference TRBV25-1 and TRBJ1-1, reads EADIYQTPRYLVIGTGKKITLECSQTMGHDKMYWYQQDPGMELHLIHYSYGVNSTEKGDLSSESTVSRIRTEHFPLTLESARPSHTSQYLCASRTTGTGVSSEAFFGQGTRLTVV.

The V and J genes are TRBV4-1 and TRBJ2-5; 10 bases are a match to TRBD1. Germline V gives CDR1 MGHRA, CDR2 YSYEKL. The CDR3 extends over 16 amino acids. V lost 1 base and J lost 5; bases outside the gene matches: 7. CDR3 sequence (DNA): TGCGCCAGCAGCCAAGTCGGGACAGGGGAGTTGGAGACCCAGTACTTC. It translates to CASSQVGTGELETQYF.

Written as DNA, the CDR3 is TGTGCCAGCAGCTTAGTTGTGGATCCCGCTTATAGCAATCAGCCCCAGCATTTT. Protein: CASSLVVDPAYSNQPQHF. The chain combines TRBV7-9 with TRBJ1-5; D is ambiguous. CDR1 is SEHNR, CDR2 FQNEAQ, per germline (reference sequence). CDR3 length: 18 residues. V lost 1 base to trimming and J lost 0 bases, with 16 bases between them.

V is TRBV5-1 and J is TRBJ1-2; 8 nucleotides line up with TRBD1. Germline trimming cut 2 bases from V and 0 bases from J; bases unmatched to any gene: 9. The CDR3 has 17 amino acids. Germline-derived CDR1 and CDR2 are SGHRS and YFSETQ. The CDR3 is CASSLGRGRDANYGYTF. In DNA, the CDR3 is TGCGCCAGCAGCTTAGGCAGGGGGCGAGATGCTAACTATGGCTACACCTTC.

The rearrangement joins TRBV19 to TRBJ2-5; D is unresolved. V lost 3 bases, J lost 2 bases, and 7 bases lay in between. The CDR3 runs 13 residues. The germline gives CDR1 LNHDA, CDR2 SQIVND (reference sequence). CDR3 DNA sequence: TGTGCCAGTAGTATGGTGGCACAAGAGACCCAGTACTTC. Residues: CASSMVAQETQYF.

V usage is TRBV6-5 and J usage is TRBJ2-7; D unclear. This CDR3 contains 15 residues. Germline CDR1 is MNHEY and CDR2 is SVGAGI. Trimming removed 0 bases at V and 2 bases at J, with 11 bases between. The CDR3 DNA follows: TGTGCCAGCAGTTACTCGACTGGCAGGCCCTACGAGCAGTACTTC. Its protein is CASSYSTGRPYEQYF.

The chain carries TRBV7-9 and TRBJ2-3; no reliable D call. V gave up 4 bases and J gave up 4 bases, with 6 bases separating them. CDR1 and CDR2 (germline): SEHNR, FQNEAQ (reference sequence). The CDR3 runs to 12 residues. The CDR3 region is CASSSSADTQYF. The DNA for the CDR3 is TGTGCCAGCAGCTCCTCCGCAGATACGCAGTATTTT.

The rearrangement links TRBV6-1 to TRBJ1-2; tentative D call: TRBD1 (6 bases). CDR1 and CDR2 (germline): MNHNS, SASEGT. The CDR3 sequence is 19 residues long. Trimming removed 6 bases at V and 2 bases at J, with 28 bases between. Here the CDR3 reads CASSYTLTGTKGRNYGYTF. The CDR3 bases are TGTGCCAGCAGCTATACCTTAACGGGGACAAAAGGAAGAAACTATGGCTACACCTTC.

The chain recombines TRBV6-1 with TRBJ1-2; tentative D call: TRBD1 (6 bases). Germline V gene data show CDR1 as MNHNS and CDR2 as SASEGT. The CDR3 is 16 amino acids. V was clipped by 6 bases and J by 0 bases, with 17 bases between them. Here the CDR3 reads CASSNTGQQSNYGYTF. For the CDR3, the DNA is TGTGCCAGCAGCAATACCGGACAGCAATCTAACTATGGCTACACCTTC.

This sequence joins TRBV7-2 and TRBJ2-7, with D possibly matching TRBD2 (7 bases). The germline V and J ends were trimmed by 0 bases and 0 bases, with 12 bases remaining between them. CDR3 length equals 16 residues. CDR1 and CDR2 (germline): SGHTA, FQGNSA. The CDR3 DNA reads TGTGCCAGCAGCTTAGCAGGGGGGGCCATCTCCTACGAGCAGTACTTC. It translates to CASSLAGGAISYEQYF.

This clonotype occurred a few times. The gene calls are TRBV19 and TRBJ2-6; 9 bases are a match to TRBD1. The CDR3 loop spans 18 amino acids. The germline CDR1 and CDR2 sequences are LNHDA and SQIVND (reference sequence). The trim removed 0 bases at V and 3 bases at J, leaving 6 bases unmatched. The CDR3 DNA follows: TGTGCCAGTAGTATAGATGGGACAGGGAGTTATGGGGCCAACGTCCTGACTTTC. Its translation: CASSIDGTGSYGANVLTF.

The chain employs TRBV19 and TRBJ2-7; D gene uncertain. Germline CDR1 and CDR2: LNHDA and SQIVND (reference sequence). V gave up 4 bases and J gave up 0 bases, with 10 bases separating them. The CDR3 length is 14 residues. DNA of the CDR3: TGTGCCAGTAGTACGGGCGGTGTCTCCTACGAGCAGTACTTC. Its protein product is CASSTGGVSYEQYF.

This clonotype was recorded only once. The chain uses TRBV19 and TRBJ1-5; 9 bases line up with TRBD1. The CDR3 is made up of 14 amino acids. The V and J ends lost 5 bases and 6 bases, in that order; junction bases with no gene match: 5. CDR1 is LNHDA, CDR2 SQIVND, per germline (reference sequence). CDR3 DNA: TGTGCCAGTAGTCGGACAGGGGAGCGTCAGCCCCAGCATTTT. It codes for CASSRTGERQPQHF.